The 2 T cell receptor beta chains below were found in one sample sequenced in a study of blood T cell repertoires in COVID-19. Assay: immunoSEQ multiplex PCR; the TCRdb copy retains only in-frame clones and omits some. The sample holds 60,000 to 95,000 clones, 90% to 95% seen once. The sample comprised peripheral blood. The receptors shown here come from a human donor in a cohort sampled during active COVID-19.

V and J are TRBV7-2 and TRBJ1-3, with 12 bases identical to TRBD1. The germline V gene encodes CDR1 SGHTA and CDR2 FQGNSA. The V segment lost 10 bases and the J segment 5 bases; nucleotides outside the gene matches: 9. This CDR3 has 15 residues. The CDR3 reads CATRGDRGRRNTIYF. The CDR3 DNA reads as TGTGCCACTCGAGGGGACAGGGGGCGTCGAAACACCATATATTTT.

V is TRBV6-4 and J is TRBJ1-1; unclear D gene. The V and J ends lost 6 bases and 4 bases respectively, with 12 bases between them. There are 13 residues in the CDR3. Germline V gives CDR1 MRHNA, CDR2 SNTAGT. CDR3 sequence: CASRRDPSTEAFF. Written as DNA, the CDR3 is TGTGCCAGCAGGAGGGATCCCTCCACTGAAGCTTTCTTT.